The present T cell receptor (beta chain) was sequenced within a study of cytomegalovirus exposure and HLA in healthy donors. For the study at large: Counted in an early data release were 85 million or so unique TCRs from HLA-typed donors. Broader study findings: Among the most significant clusters, several appeared linked to common viral pathogens in a later analysis.

The PCR made use of 60 Vbeta and 13 Jbeta primers. Produced via immunoSEQ multiplex PCR; TCRdb's table is partial and in-frame only. The sample contains about 150,000 clones, under 85% of which appear only once. Germline V gene lookup returns CDR1 MDHEN and CDR2 SYDVKM. The CDR3 loop spans 16 amino acids. V lost 5 bases to trimming and J lost 9 bases; unmatched junction nucleotides: 13. Worth noting for this clone: Its antigen is unidentified.

This sequence originates from a man younger than 35 in good health and CMV-seronegative. Sample: PBMCs. The chain joins TRBV28 to TRBJ2-1; 10 bases match TRBD1. The CDR3 here is CASSPRTGGLGIEQFF. DNA for the CDR3: TGTGCCAGCAGTCCCCGGACAGGGGGATTAGGGATTGAGCAGTTCTTC.